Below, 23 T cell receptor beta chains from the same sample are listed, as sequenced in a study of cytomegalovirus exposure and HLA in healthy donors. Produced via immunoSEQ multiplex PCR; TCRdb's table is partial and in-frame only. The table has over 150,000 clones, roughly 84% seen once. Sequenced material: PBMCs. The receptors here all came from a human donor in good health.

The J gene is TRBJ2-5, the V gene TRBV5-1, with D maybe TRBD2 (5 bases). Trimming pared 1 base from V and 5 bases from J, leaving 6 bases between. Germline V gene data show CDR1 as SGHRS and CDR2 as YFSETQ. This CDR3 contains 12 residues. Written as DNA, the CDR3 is TGCGCCAGCAGCTTGACGGGGGAGACCCAGTACTTC. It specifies CASSLTGETQYF.

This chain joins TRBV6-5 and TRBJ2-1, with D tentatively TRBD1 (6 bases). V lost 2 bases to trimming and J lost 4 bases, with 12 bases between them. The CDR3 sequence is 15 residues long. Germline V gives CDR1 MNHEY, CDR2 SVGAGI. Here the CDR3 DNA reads TGTGCCAGCAGTTACGGGACACCAGTTTACAATGAGCAGTTCTTC. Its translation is CASSYGTPVYNEQFF.

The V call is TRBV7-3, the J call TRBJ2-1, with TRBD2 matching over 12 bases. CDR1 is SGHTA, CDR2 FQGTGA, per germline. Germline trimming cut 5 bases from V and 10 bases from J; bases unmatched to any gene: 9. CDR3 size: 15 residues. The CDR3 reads CASSPTSGGLREQFF. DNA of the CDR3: TGTGCCAGCAGCCCGACTAGCGGGGGCCTTCGAGAGCAGTTCTTC.

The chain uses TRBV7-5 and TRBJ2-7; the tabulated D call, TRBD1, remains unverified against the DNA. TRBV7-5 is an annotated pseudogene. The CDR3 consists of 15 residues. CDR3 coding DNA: TGTGTCAGAAGCTCACCGGGACAGGGCGACTACGAGCAGTACTTC. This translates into CVRSSPGQGDYEQYF.

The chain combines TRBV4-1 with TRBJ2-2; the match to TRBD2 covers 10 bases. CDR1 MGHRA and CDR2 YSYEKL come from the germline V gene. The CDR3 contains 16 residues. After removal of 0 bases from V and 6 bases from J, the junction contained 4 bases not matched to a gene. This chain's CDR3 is CASSQEVTSGAGELFF. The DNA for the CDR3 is TGCGCCAGCAGCCAAGAAGTCACTAGCGGGGCCGGGGAGCTGTTTTTT.

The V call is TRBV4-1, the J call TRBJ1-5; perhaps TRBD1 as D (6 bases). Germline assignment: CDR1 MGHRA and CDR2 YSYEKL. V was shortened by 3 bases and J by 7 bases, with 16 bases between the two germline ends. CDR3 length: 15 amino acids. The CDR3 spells CASSQIPGARQPQHF. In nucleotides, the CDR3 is TGCGCCAGCAGCCAGATCCCAGGGGCGCGACAGCCCCAGCATTTT.

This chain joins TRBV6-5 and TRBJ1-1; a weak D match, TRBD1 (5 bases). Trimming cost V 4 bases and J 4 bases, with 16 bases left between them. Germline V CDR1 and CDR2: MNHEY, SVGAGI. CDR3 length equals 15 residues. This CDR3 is CASSSTPRVGTEAFF. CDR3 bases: TGTGCCAGCAGTTCTACACCCAGGGTGGGCACTGAAGCTTTCTTT.

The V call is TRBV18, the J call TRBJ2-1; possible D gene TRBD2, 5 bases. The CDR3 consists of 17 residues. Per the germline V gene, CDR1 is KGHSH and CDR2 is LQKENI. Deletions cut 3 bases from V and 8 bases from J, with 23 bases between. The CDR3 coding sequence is TGTGCCAGCTCACCCAGGAGTTTGGGAGAGAAGTCTTATGAGCAGTTCTTC. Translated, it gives CASSPRSLGEKSYEQFF.

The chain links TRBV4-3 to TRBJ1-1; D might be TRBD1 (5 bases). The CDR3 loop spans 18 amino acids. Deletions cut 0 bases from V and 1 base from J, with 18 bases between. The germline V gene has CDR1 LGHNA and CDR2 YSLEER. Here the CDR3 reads CASSQDLQVPHSNTEAFF. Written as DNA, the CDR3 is TGCGCCAGCAGCCAAGATTTACAGGTCCCACACTCGAACACTGAAGCTTTCTTT.

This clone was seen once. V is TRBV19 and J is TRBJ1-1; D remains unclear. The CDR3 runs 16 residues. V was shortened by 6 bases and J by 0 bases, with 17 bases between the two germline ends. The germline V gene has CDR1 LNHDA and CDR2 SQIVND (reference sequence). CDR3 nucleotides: TGTGCCAGTAGACGGAGGCAGGATTGGGTGAACACTGAAGCTTTCTTT. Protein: CASRRRQDWVNTEAFF. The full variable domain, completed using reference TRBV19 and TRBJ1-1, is DGGITQSPKYLFRKEGQNVTLSCEQNLNHDAMYWYRQDPGQGLRLIYYSQIVNDFQKGDIAEGYSVSREKKESFPLTVTSAQKNPTAFYLCASRRRQDWVNTEAFFGQGTRLTVV.

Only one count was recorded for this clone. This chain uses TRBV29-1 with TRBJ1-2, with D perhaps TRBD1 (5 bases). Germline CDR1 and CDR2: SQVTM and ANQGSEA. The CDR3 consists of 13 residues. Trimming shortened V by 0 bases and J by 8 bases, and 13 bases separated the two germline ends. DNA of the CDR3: TGCAGCGTTGAAGATTTTGGGGGGTCGGGCTACACCTTC. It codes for CSVEDFGGSGYTF.

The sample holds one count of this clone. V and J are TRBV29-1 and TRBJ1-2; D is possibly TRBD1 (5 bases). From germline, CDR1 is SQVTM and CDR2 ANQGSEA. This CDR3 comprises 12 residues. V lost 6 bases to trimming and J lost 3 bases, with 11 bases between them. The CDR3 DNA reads TGCAGCGTCCTAGTAGGGGACTATGGCTACACCTTC. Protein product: CSVLVGDYGYTF. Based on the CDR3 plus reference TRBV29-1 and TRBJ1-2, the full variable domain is SAVISQKPSRDICQRGTSLTIQCQVDSQVTMMFWYRQQPGQSLTLIATANQGSEATYESGFVIDKFPISRPNLTFSTLTVSNMSPEDSSIYLCSVLVGDYGYTFGSGTRLTVV.

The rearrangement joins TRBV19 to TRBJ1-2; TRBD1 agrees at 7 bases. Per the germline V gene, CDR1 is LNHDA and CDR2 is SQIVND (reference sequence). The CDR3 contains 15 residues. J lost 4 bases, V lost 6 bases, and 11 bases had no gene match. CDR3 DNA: TGTGCCAGTAGCTGGGACAGTGCTGACTTCTATGGCTACACCTTC. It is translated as CASSWDSADFYGYTF.

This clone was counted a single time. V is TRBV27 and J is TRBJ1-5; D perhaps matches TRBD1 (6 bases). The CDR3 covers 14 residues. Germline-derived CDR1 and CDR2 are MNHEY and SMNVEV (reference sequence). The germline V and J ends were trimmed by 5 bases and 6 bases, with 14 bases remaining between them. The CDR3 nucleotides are TGTGCCAGCAGTCCACGACAGGCTGTTCAGCCCCAGCATTTT. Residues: CASSPRQAVQPQHF.

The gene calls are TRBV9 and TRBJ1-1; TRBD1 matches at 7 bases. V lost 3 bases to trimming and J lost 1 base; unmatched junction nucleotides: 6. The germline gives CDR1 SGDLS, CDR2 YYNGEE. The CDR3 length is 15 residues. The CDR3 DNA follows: TGTGCCAGCAGCGCACACAGGGGCGGGAACACTGAAGCTTTCTTT. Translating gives CASSAHRGGNTEAFF.

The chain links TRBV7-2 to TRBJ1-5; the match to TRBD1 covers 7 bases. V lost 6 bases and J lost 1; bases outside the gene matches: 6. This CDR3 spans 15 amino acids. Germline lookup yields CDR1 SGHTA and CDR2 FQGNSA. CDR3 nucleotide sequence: TGTGCCAGCAGTGCCGACAGGGCAAGCAATCAGCCCCAGCATTTT. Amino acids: CASSADRASNQPQHF.

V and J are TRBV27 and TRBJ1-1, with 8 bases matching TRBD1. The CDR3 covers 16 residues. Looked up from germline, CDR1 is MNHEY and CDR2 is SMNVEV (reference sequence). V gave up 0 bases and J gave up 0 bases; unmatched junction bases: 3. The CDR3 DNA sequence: TGTGCCAGCAGTTTATCGCTGGACAGGGTGAACACTGAAGCTTTCTTT. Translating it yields CASSLSLDRVNTEAFF.

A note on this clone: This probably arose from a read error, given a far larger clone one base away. CDR3 bases: TGTGCCAGCACCCGGACAGGGGAGAACACTGAAGCTTTCTTT. It is translated as CASTRTGENTEAFF. The chain uses TRBV6-5 and TRBJ1-1; 9 nucleotides agree with TRBD1. The germline CDR1 and CDR2 sequences are MNHEY and SVGAGI. The CDR3 spans 14 residues. V lost 7 bases and J lost 1; bases outside the gene matches: 4.

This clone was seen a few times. The CDR3 DNA sequence: TGTGCCAGCAGCTTAGGCCTAGCGGGGGGGCCCACAGATACGCAGTATTTT. It codes for CASSLGLAGGPTDTQYF. V gene TRBV11-2 combines with J gene TRBJ2-3, with 12 bases matching TRBD2. In germline, CDR1 is SGHAT, CDR2 FQNNGV. V lost 1 base to trimming and J lost 2 bases; unmatched junction nucleotides: 4. The CDR3 consists of 17 residues.

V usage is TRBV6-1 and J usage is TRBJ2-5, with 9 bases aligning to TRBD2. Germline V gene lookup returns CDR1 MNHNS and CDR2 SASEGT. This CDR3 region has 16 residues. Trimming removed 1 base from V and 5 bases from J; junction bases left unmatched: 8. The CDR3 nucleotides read TGTGCCAGCAGTGAAGTCGGTAGCGGGGGACGGGAGACCCAGTACTTC. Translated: CASSEVGSGGRETQYF.

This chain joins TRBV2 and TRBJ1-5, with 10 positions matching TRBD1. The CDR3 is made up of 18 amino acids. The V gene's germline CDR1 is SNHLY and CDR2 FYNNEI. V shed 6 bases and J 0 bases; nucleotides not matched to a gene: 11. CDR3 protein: CASSRPGQGSYSNQPQHF. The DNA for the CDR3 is TGTGCCAGCAGCAGACCGGGACAGGGGTCCTATAGCAATCAGCCCCAGCATTTT.

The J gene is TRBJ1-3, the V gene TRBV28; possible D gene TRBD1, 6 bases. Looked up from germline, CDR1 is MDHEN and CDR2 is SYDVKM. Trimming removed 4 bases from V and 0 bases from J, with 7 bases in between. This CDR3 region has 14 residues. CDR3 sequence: CASSSGASGNTIYF. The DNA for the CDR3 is TGTGCCAGCAGTTCAGGGGCCTCTGGAAACACCATATATTTT.

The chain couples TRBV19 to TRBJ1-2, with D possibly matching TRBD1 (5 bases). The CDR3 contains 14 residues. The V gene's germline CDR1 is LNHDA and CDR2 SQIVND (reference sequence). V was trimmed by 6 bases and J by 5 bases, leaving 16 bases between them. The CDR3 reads CASRNLDSLYGYTF. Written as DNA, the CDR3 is TGTGCCAGTAGAAACCTCGACAGTCTATATGGCTACACCTTC.